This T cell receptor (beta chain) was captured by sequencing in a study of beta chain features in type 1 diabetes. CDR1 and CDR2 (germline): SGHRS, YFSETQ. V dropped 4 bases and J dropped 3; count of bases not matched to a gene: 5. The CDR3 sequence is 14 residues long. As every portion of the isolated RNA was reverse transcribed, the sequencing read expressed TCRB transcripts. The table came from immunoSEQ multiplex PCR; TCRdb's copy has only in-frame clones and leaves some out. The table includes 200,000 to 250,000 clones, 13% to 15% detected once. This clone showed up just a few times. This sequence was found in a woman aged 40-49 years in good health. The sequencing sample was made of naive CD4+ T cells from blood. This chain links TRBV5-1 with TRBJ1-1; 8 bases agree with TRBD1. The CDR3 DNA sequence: TGCGCCAGCAGCACCGGGACAGGTTACACTGAAGCTTTCTTT. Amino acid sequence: CASSTGTGYTEAFF.